The 30 T cell receptor beta chains in this list originate from one sample, sequenced in a study of control samples from healthy donors and cancer patients. Generated by immunoSEQ multiplex PCR, the TCRdb table keeps only in-frame clones and is missing some. The table has tens of thousands of clones, 89% seen once. The sequencing sample was made of blood. These receptors were obtained from a man aged 45-65 years in good health.

The chain recombines TRBV6-5 with TRBJ1-2; no clear D gene. CDR1 is MNHEY, CDR2 SVGAGI, per germline. V lost 6 bases and J lost 7, with 15 bases in between. This CDR3 has 13 amino acids. The CDR3 here is CASRDGVNTGYTF. The CDR3 region has the DNA TGTGCCAGCAGAGACGGAGTGAACACTGGCTACACCTTC.

The rearrangement joins TRBV4-1 to TRBJ1-2, with D unclear. The CDR3 is 13 amino acids. Per germline, CDR1 MGHRA and CDR2 YSYEKL. V was pared by 1 base and J by 7 bases, with 10 bases between. CDR3 DNA sequence: TGCGCCAGCAGCCAAGGGGTGTTCGGTGGCTACACCTTC. Translated, it gives CASSQGVFGGYTF.

This chain joins TRBV3-1 (or the pseudogene TRBV3-2) and TRBJ2-5, with unresolved D. Germline CDR1 reads LGHDT; CDR2 reads YNNKEL (reference sequence). There are 14 residues in the CDR3. V was cut by 0 bases and J by 2 bases, with 7 bases left in between. CDR3 loop: CASSQESWQETQYF. The CDR3 DNA is TGTGCCAGCAGCCAAGAATCCTGGCAAGAGACCCAGTACTTC.

The chain links TRBV27 to TRBJ1-1, with 9 bases identical to TRBD1. Losses at the gene ends were 5 bases for V and 0 bases for J; bases not matched to a gene: 13. This CDR3 has 18 residues. CDR1 and CDR2 from the germline V gene are MNHEY and SMNVEV (reference sequence). CDR3 DNA sequence: TGTGCCAGCAGTCCGTATAGGACAGGGGATTCCATGAACACTGAAGCTTTCTTT. Translating it yields CASSPYRTGDSMNTEAFF.

The chain carries TRBV19 and TRBJ1-5, with a tentative D call TRBD1 (6 bases). Trimming removed 1 base at V and 1 base at J, with 14 bases between. Looked up from germline, CDR1 is LNHDA and CDR2 is SQIVND (reference sequence). The CDR3 runs to 17 residues. The CDR3, as DNA: TGTGCCAGTAGTATAGTAGTAGGGCAGGGGAGCAATCAGCCCCAGCATTTT. Residues: CASSIVVGQGSNQPQHF.

This chain links TRBV5-1 with TRBJ2-3, with TRBD1 matching over 10 bases. Looked up from germline, CDR1 is SGHRS and CDR2 is YFSETQ. The CDR3 is made up of 16 amino acids. J was trimmed by 0 bases and V by 3 bases; bases with no gene match: 4. In nucleotides, the CDR3 is TGCGCCAGCAGCTGGGGACAGGGGTCTAGCACAGATACGCAGTATTTT. Amino acids: CASSWGQGSSTDTQYF.

This clone has only one observation. The chain couples TRBV5-4 to TRBJ2-3, with 10 nucleotides matching TRBD2. The germline V gene encodes CDR1 SGHNT and CDR2 YYREEE (reference sequence). The V and J ends lost 4 bases and 5 bases, in that order; junction bases with no gene match: 7. The CDR3 has 15 residues. The CDR3 spells CASSLVAGGIDTQYF. DNA of the CDR3: TGTGCCAGCAGCCTAGTAGCGGGGGGAATAGATACGCAGTATTTT.

V and J are TRBV7-9 and TRBJ2-2; maybe TRBD2 (6 bases). Germline lookup yields CDR1 SEHNR and CDR2 FQNEAQ (reference sequence). CDR3 length equals 14 residues. The V and J ends lost 5 bases and 3 bases respectively, with 10 bases between them. The CDR3: CASSRDSYTGELFF. As DNA, the CDR3 is TGTGCCAGCAGCCGGGACTCCTACACCGGGGAGCTGTTTTTT.

The chain has TRBV4-2 and TRBJ1-5, with D maybe TRBD1 (5 bases). Germline CDR1 reads LGHNA; CDR2 reads YNFKEQ. CDR3 length equals 14 residues. V gave up 0 bases and J gave up 5 bases, with 8 bases separating them. The CDR3: CASSQDRVHQPQHF. Written as DNA, the CDR3 is TGTGCCAGCAGCCAAGACAGGGTCCATCAGCCCCAGCATTTT.

V is TRBV5-1 and J is TRBJ1-2, with a weak D call TRBD1 (5 bases). V lost 3 bases to trimming and J lost 2 bases, with 11 bases between them. The CDR3 is 14 residues long. Per germline, CDR1 SGHRS and CDR2 YFSETQ. CDR3 sequence: CASSWGITNYGYTF. DNA of the CDR3: TGCGCCAGCAGCTGGGGGATTACAAACTATGGCTACACCTTC. Full variable domain (remainder filled in from reference TRBV5-1 and TRBJ1-2): KAGVTQTPRYLIKTRGQQVTLSCSPISGHRSVSWYQQTPGQGLQFLFEYFSETQRNKGNFPGRFSGRQFSNSRSEMNVSTLELGDSALYLCASSWGITNYGYTFGSGTRLTVV.

CDR3 region: CASSTTGADATNEKLFF. CDR3 nucleotide sequence: TGTGCCAGTAGTACGACTGGGGCAGATGCAACTAATGAAAAACTGTTTTTT. This rearrangement joins TRBV19 to TRBJ1-4, with a possible D match to TRBD1 (5 bases). CDR3 size: 17 residues. The germline V gene encodes CDR1 LNHDA and CDR2 SQIVND (reference sequence). V was clipped by 4 bases and J by 0 bases, with 15 bases between them.

CDR3 residues: CASSGSYEQYF. DNA for the CDR3: TGTGCCAGCTCAGGCTCCTACGAGCAGTACTTC. The J gene is TRBJ2-7, the V gene TRBV18; D remains unclear. Trimming stripped 5 bases from V and 0 bases from J, with 2 bases between. The CDR3 length is 11 residues. Germline V CDR1 and CDR2: KGHSH, LQKENI. The entire variable domain, with the rest obtained from reference TRBV18 and TRBJ2-7, is as follows: NAGVMQNPRHLVRRRGQEARLRCSPMKGHSHVYWYRQLPEEGLKFMVYLQKENIIDESGMPKERFSAEFPKEGPSILRIQQVVRGDSAAYFCASSGSYEQYFGPGTRLTVT.

The chain combines TRBV5-1 with TRBJ2-7; tentative D call: TRBD2 (5 bases). Between the trimmed V and J ends, which lost 3 bases and 3 bases, there was a span of 10 bases. Germline loops: CDR1 SGHRS, CDR2 YFSETQ. The CDR3 has 13 amino acids. In nucleotides, the CDR3 is TGCGCCAGCAGCTCGGAGGAGTTCTACGAGCAGTACTTC. Translated: CASSSEEFYEQYF.

The chain links TRBV15 to TRBJ2-5; the D is unclear. With 0 bases removed from V and 5 bases from J, the gap between germline ends came to 7 bases. The length of the CDR3 is 13 residues. Germline CDR1 and CDR2: LNHNV and YYDKDF (reference sequence). The CDR3 DNA sequence: TGTGCCACCAGCAGAGATTTACGGGAGACCCAGTACTTC. Amino acids: CATSRDLRETQYF.

V gene TRBV11-1 combines with J gene TRBJ2-5; 7 bases align to TRBD2. Germline V gene lookup returns CDR1 SGHAT and CDR2 FQDESV (reference sequence). Trimming cost V 0 bases and J 0 bases; bases outside gene matches: 4. This CDR3 is built from 16 residues. The CDR3, as DNA: TGTGCCAGCAGCTTAGCGCTAGCGGCGTACCAAGAGACCCAGTACTTC. It is translated as CASSLALAAYQETQYF.

The V call is TRBV5-6, the J call TRBJ2-7; the D gene is possibly TRBD2 (6 bases). V was pared by 4 bases and J by 2 bases, with 16 bases between. The V gene's germline CDR1 is SGHDT and CDR2 YYEEEE. This CDR3 has 15 amino acids. The CDR3 DNA reads TGTGCCAGCAGCCTAAGGAGGGAGAGGGCCTACGAGCAGTACTTC. Amino acid sequence: CASSLRRERAYEQYF.

The chain is built from TRBV19 and TRBJ1-1; no clear D. This CDR3 has 13 amino acids. The germline CDR1 and CDR2 sequences are LNHDA and SQIVND (reference sequence). V was trimmed by 2 bases and J by 4 bases, leaving 8 bases between them. The CDR3 loop reads CASSILVATEAFF. In DNA, the CDR3 is TGTGCCAGTAGTATACTTGTAGCCACTGAAGCTTTCTTT. The full variable domain, with the rest looked up from reference TRBV19 and TRBJ1-1, is DGGITQSPKYLFRKEGQNVTLSCEQNLNHDAMYWYRQDPGQGLRLIYYSQIVNDFQKGDIAEGYSVSREKKESFPLTVTSAQKNPTAFYLCASSILVATEAFFGQGTRLTVV.

The DNA for the CDR3 is TGTGCCAGCAAGGGGACTAGCGGGTGGGGTGAGCAGTTCTTC. It translates to CASKGTSGWGEQFF. The chain joins TRBV6-5 to TRBJ2-1; 12 nucleotides line up with TRBD2. This CDR3 has 14 residues. In germline, CDR1 is MNHEY, CDR2 SVGAGI. V was clipped by 7 bases and J by 9 bases; unmatched bases: 7.

The chain has TRBV6-5 and TRBJ1-5; D remains ambiguous. Trimming stripped 10 bases from V and 7 bases from J, with 20 bases between. The length of the CDR3 is 14 residues. Per the germline V gene, CDR1 is MNHEY and CDR2 is SVGAGI. The CDR3 protein is CATSGQIVGQPQHF. CDR3 bases: TGTGCCACCTCCGGTCAGATCGTCGGGCAGCCCCAGCATTTT.

CDR3 sequence: CASSLYVSGGAQYF. CDR3 in DNA: TGTGCCAGCAGCCTTTACGTCTCAGGGGGCGCCCAGTACTTC. V usage is TRBV7-8 and J usage is TRBJ2-5, with 8 bases aligning to TRBD1. The junction had 11 bases not matched to a gene; V was cut back by 5 bases and J by 9 bases. CDR1 and CDR2 from the germline V gene are SGHVS and FQNEAQ. The CDR3 is 14 amino acids.

The chain carries TRBV7-2 and TRBJ2-3; 8 positions agree with TRBD1. V shed 1 base, J shed 3 bases, and the junction held 6 bases outside the gene matches. Germline CDR1 and CDR2: SGHTA and FQGNSA. This CDR3 contains 16 residues. For the CDR3, the DNA is TGTGCCAGCAGCTTAGTAGGGACAGGTCCTACAGATACGCAGTATTTT. This sequence encodes CASSLVGTGPTDTQYF.

The rearrangement uses TRBV7-2 and TRBJ2-7; no firm D call. The CDR3 is 13 amino acids. With 5 bases removed from V and 0 bases from J, the gap between germline ends came to 8 bases. Germline V gene sequence: CDR1 SGHTA, CDR2 FQGNSA. Here the CDR3 reads CASSREYSYEQYF. CDR3 DNA: TGTGCCAGCAGCCGTGAGTACTCCTACGAGCAGTACTTC.

V is TRBV11-2 and J is TRBJ1-6; D may be TRBD1 (5 bases). This CDR3 spans 19 amino acids. Germline values: CDR1 SGHAT, CDR2 FQNNGV. Trimming cost V 2 bases and J 6 bases, with 23 bases left between them. CDR3 DNA: TGTGCCAGCAGCTTATATTTCCCCTTCCGGGACGAATTTAATTCACCCCTCCACTTT. This gives the protein CASSLYFPFRDEFNSPLHF.

This chain joins TRBV11-2 and TRBJ1-2; the D is unclear. CDR3 length equals 15 residues. Germline V gives CDR1 SGHAT, CDR2 FQNNGV. V gave up 5 bases and J gave up 13 bases, with 26 bases separating them. DNA for the CDR3: TGTGCCAGCAGCGCGCCCGACCTGAGAGCCAGCGCTTGCACCTTC. Protein product: CASSAPDLRASACTF.

This chain uses TRBV6-4 with TRBJ2-6, with D possibly called TRBD1 or TRBD2 (5 bases each). V was shortened by 2 bases and J by 1 base, with 6 bases between the two germline ends. The CDR3 is 15 amino acids. Germline assignment: CDR1 MRHNA and CDR2 SNTAGT. The CDR3 is CASSDGGSGANVLTF. CDR3 DNA: TGTGCCAGCAGTGACGGGGGATCTGGGGCCAACGTCCTGACTTTC.

V usage is TRBV18 and J usage is TRBJ2-1, with D possibly being TRBD2 (5 bases). Germline CDR1 and CDR2: KGHSH and LQKENI. CDR3 length: 17 amino acids. Trimming removed 4 bases at V and 4 bases at J, with 20 bases between. The CDR3 DNA follows: TGTGCCAGCTCACGTCAGGTAGCGATCGGAAAATACAATGAGCAGTTCTTC. It codes for CASSRQVAIGKYNEQFF. The entire variable domain, with the rest obtained from reference TRBV18 and TRBJ2-1, is as follows: NAGVMQNPRHLVRRRGQEARLRCSPMKGHSHVYWYRQLPEEGLKFMVYLQKENIIDESGMPKERFSAEFPKEGPSILRIQQVVRGDSAAYFCASSRQVAIGKYNEQFFGPGTRLTVL.

The CDR3 DNA sequence: TGTGCCTCTGCGAAAGGGGGGACAGGGGGTGACATTCAGTACTTC. It translates to CASAKGGTGGDIQYF. The chain carries TRBV2 and TRBJ2-4; 11 bases align to TRBD1. The trim removed 11 bases at V and 8 bases at J, leaving 14 bases unmatched. Germline-derived CDR1 and CDR2 are SNHLY and FYNNEI. This CDR3 contains 15 residues.

The J gene is TRBJ1-5, the V gene TRBV19; 8 positions agree with TRBD1. Losses at the gene ends were 9 bases for V and 6 bases for J; bases not matched to a gene: 4. Germline V gene data show CDR1 as LNHDA and CDR2 as SQIVND (reference sequence). The CDR3 is 12 residues long. The CDR3 DNA is TGTGCCAGCGGACAGGGAGTTCAGCCCCAGCATTTT. Amino acids: CASGQGVQPQHF.

This chain uses TRBV5-1 with TRBJ1-3; a weak D match, TRBD1 (5 bases). Germline V gives CDR1 SGHRS, CDR2 YFSETQ. This CDR3 is 15 amino acids long. Between the trimmed V and J ends, which lost 4 bases and 2 bases, there was a span of 13 bases. CDR3 in DNA: TGCGCCAGCAGCATTGACAGTTTGGCTGGAAACACCATATATTTT. This translates into CASSIDSLAGNTIYF. Full variable domain (outside the CDR3, taken from reference TRBV5-1 and TRBJ1-3): KAGVTQTPRYLIKTRGQQVTLSCSPISGHRSVSWYQQTPGQGLQFLFEYFSETQRNKGNFPGRFSGRQFSNSRSEMNVSTLELGDSALYLCASSIDSLAGNTIYFGEGSWLTVV.

The rearrangement uses TRBV5-4 and TRBJ1-2; maybe TRBD1 (5 bases). CDR3 length: 12 residues. V was cut by 1 base and J by 8 bases, with 9 bases left in between. The germline V gene has CDR1 SGHNT and CDR2 YYREEE (reference sequence). The CDR3 spells CASSLMGEGYTF. CDR3 coding DNA: TGTGCCAGCAGCTTGATGGGGGAGGGCTACACCTTC. The entire variable domain, with the rest obtained from reference TRBV5-4 and TRBJ1-2, is as follows: ETGVTQSPTHLIKTRGQQVTLRCSSQSGHNTVSWYQQALGQGPQFIFQYYREEENGRGNFPPRFSGLQFPNYSSELNVNALELDDSALYLCASSLMGEGYTFGSGTRLTVV.